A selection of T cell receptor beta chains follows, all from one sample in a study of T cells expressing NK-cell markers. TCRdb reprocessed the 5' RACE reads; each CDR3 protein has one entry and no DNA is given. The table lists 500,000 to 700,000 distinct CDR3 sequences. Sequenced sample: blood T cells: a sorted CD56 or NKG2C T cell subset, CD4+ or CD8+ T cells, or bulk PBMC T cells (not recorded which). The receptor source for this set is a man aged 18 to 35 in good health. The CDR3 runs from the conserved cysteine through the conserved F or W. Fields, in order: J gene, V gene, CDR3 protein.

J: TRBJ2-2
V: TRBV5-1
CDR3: CASSFERDRVNTGELFF

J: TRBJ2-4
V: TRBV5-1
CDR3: CASSLVPDRGPLAKNIQYF

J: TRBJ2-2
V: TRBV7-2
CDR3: CASSKRTTRFGGELFF

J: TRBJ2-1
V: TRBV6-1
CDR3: CASSWWSGSHNEQFF

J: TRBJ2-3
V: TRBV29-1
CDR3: CSARTGMNTDTQYF

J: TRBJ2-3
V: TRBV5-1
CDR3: CASSFGRWESSTDTQYF

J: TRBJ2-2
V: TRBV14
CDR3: CASSQTSGGELFF

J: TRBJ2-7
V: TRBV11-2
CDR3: CASSFIWGIHEQYF

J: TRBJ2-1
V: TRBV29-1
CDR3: CSVSTGSEQFF

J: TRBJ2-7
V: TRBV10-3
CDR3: CAISQGAGAYEQYF

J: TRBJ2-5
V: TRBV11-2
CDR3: CASSLRSQETQYF

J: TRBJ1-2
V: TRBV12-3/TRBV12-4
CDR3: CASSLGDGYTF

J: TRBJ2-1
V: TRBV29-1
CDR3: CSVEMNHYNEQFF

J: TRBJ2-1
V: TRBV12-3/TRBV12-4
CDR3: CASTPRLASSYNEQFF

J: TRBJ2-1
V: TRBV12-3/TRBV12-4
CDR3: CASSRLAGWAGEQFF

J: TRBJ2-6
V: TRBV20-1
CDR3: CSASRTGALSGANVLTF

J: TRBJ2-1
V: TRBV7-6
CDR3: CASSLTGIRNEQFF

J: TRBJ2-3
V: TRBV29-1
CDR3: CSVRVDRVMDTQYF

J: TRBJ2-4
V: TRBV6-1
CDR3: CASRQQGGGIQYF

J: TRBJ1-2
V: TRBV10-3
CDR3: CAISESGPNYGYTF

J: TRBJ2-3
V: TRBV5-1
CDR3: CASSEGLPRKSRTDTQYF

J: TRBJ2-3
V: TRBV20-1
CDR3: CSAGTPEDTQYF

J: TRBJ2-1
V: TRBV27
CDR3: CASSLSLGGRTYNEQFF

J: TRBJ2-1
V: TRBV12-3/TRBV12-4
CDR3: CASSVAGSYNEQFF

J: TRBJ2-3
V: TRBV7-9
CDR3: CASSLAGGGDTQYF

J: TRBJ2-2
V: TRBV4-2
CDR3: CASSQVGGSGTGELFF

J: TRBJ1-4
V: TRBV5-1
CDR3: CASSFLAANEKLFF

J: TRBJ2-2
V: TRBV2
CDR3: CASSVGQGIGELFF

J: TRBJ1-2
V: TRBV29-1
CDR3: CSVGQGAYGYTF

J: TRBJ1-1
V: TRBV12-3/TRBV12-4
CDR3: CASSLAVSTEAFF

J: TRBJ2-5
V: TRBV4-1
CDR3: CASSQGGARQETQYF

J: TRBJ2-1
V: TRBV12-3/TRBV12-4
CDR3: CASSFPEPNEQFF

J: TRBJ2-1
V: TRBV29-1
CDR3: CMGASARLREQFF

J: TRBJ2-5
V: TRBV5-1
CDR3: CASSLEFVGGSETQYF

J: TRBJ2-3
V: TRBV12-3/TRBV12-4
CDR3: CASSLWSSGRTDTQYF

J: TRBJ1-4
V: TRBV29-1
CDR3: CSVEGQGREKLFF

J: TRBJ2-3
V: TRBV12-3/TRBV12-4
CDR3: CASSRKGPLGSDTQYF

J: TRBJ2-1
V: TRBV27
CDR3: CASSLSFRGLASYNEQFF

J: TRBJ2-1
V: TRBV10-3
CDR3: CAISDRGYNEQFF

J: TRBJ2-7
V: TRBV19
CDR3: CASRMTDRVGYEQYF

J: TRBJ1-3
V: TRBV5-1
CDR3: CASSVGPVSGNTIYF

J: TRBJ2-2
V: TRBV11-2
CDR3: CASSLIGGTGELFF

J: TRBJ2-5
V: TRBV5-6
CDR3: CASSPPRGDREETQYF

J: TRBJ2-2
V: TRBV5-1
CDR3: CASSLGTSGTGELFF

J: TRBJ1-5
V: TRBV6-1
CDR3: CASSVEGGSNQPQHF

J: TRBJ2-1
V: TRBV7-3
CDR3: CASSLNPRGIEQFF

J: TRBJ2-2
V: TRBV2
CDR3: CASSGTGASGELFF

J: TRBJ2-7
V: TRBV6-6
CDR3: CASSYSSWNEQYF